This TCR beta chain derives from a study of glioma-infiltrating T cells. The V gene's germline CDR1 is MNHEY and CDR2 SVGAGI. CDR3 length equals 15 residues. Amplification of TCR alpha and beta CDR3 regions from RNA used iRepertoire nested multiplex PCR. One entry per CDR3 protein, called by TCRdb with MiXCR from the multiplex PCR reads. The table lists 300,000 to 400,000 distinct CDR3 sequences, 41% of them singletons. Regarding this clonotype: An end of the junction does not agree with germline; a read error may underlie this.

This receptor was obtained from a human donor with low-grade glioma or glioblastoma, undergoing nonglioma brain surgery, or in good health (not recorded which). Sequencing input: glioma tissue, nonneoplastic brain tissue, or PBMCs (not recorded which). The chain carries TRBV6-5 and TRBJ2-1; tentatively, D is TRBD1 (6 bases). The CDR3 nucleotides are TGTGCCAGCAGGGGTAGGGGGTCCTCCTACAATGTGCAGTTCTTC. It codes for CASRGRGSSYNVQFF.